This T cell receptor (beta chain) was identified during a study of Ad26.COV2.S vaccination and SARS-CoV-2 variants. Study-wide points: The study found similar non-spike TCR breadth in vaccine and placebo recipients.

The treatment is: around 19 received Ad26.COV2.S at low or high dose, single or two shots; about 5 received placebo; per-sample allocation not given. After the first vaccine or placebo injection, samples were drawn on day 63. Vaccination used an Ad26 vector expressing Wuhan-strain SARS-CoV-2 spike. This clone showed up just once. No antigen is known for it. This table comes from immunoSEQ multiplex PCR, and its TCRdb copy is limited to in-frame clones, with some not included. Here the sample spans around 340,000 clones, 70% to 90% being singletons. CDR1 and CDR2 (germline): SGHTA, FQGNSA. Trimming shortened V by 3 bases and J by 3 bases, and 8 bases separated the two germline ends. There are 13 residues in the CDR3.

The chain uses TRBV7-2 and TRBJ1-1, with D unclear. The TCR sequence derives from a person between 18 and 59 years old who received the Ad26.COV2.S COVID-19 vaccine or a placebo. Here the sequenced sample was peripheral blood, taken in a trial of Ad26.COV2.S vaccine versus placebo. The CDR3 DNA reads as TGTGCCAGCAGCTTCGCGGAGGACACTGAAGCTTTCTTT. It is translated as CASSFAEDTEAFF. Variable domain in full (rest from reference TRBV7-2 and TRBJ1-1): GAGVSQSPSNKVTEKGKDVELRCDPISGHTALYWYRQSLGQGLEFLIYFQGNSAPDKSGLPSDRFSAERTGGSVSTLTIQRTQQEDSAVYLCASSFAEDTEAFFGQGTRLTVV.